This T cell receptor beta chain was captured by sequencing in a study of T cells after yellow fever vaccination. In the study overall: SMART-Seq v4 Ultra Low Input prepared the low-cell-number fractions. The study, taken as a whole, reports: Overall, a small share of clonotypes was seen in both CD4 and CD8 compartments. Post-booster samples contained most primary-vaccination clones (around 96% CD4, about 87% CD8).

Regarding this clonotype: Antigen: not known.

The germline CDR1 and CDR2 sequences are SNHLY and FYNNEI. V was shortened by 8 bases and J by 5 bases, with 15 bases between the two germline ends. This CDR3 comprises 13 residues. TCR cDNA was made by 5'RACE template switching, adding a universal primer site and UMIs. TCRdb reanalysed the 5' RACE reads using MiXCR and keeps one entry per CDR3 protein. The sample shows 300,000 to 400,000 distinct CDR3 sequences, around 13% of them seen only once. J is TRBJ2-5 and V is TRBV2; D might be TRBD1 (5 bases). This sequence was found in a man between 18 and 29 years old who received the YFV17D yellow fever vaccine. The sample in question was CD4+ T cells sorted from PBMCs, obtained 15 days after the yellow fever booster vaccination. CDR3: CASPDSPGETQYF. The CDR3 DNA sequence: TGTGCCAGCCCTGACAGCCCCGGGGAGACCCAGTACTTC. The whole variable domain, filled in from reference TRBV2 and TRBJ2-5, reads EPEVTQTPSHQVTQMGQEVILRCVPISNHLYFYWYRQILGQKVEFLVSFYNNEISEKSEIFDDQFSVERPDGSNFTLKIRSTKLEDSAMYFCASPDSPGETQYFGPGTRLLVL.